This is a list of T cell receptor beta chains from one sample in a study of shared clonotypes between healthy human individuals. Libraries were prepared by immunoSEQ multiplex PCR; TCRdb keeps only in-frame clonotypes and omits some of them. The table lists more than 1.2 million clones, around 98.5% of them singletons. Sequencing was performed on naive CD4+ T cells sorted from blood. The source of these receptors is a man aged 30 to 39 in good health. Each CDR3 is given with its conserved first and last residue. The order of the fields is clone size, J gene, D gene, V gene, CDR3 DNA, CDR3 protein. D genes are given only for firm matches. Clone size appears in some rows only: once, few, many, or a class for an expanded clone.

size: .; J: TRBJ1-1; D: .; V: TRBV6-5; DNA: TGTGCCAGCAGTTATCAGGGGTCCCCAGCTGAAGCTTTCTTT; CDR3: CASSYQGSPAEAFF
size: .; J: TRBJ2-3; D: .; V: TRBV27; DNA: TGTGCCAGCAGTCAACCAGGGGCAGATACGCAGTATTTT; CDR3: CASSQPGADTQYF
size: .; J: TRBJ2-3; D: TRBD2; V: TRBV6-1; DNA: TGTGCCAGCAGTGAAGCAGCCGGGACTAGCTACCCAGATACGCAGTATTTT; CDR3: CASSEAAGTSYPDTQYF
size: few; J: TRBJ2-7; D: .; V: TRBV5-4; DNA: TGTGCCAGCAGCTTGACGGGTACTGCCGAGCAGTACTTC; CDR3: CASSLTGTAEQYF
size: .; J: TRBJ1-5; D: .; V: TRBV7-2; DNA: TGTGCCAGCAGCCCGGCCTCACTCGGTAATCAGCCCCAGCATTTT; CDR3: CASSPASLGNQPQHF
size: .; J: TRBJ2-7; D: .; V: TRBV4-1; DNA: TGCGCCAGCAGCCACCCCCGGGGACTGGGCTACGAGCAGTACTTC; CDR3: CASSHPRGLGYEQYF
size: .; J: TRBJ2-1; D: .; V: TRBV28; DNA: TGTGCCAGCAGTCCCCTGGGCGACCTCGTATACAATGAGCAGTTCTTC; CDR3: CASSPLGDLVYNEQFF
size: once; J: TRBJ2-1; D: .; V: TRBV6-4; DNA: TGTGCCAAAAGCAGGGGATCTACCTACAATGAGCAGTTCTTC; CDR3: CAKSRGSTYNEQFF
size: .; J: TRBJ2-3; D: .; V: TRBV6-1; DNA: TGTGCCAGCAGTGCCGCGGCAGATACGCAGTATTTT; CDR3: CASSAAADTQYF
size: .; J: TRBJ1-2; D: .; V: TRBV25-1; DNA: TGTGCCAGCAGCGGAGCGGGCCCTGGAAGCCGTTATGGCTACACCTTC; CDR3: CASSGAGPGSRYGYTF
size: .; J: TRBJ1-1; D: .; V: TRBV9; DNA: TGTGCCAGCAGCGTCGATGGGGAGGGAGGCACTGAAGCTTTCTTT; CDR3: CASSVDGEGGTEAFF
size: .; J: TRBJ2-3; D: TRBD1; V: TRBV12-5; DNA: TGTGCTAGTGCCTTGTCTTTGGACAGGAGCACAGATACGCAGTATTTT; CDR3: CASALSLDRSTDTQYF
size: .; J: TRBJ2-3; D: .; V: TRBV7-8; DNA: TGTGCCAGCAGCTTAGAATCGGGCACAGATACGCAGTATTTT; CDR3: CASSLESGTDTQYF
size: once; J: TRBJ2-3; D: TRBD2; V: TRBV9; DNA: TGTGCCAGCAGCGTAGTTAGCGGGAGGAGCGGTAGCACAGATACGCAGTATTTT; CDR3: CASSVVSGRSGSTDTQYF
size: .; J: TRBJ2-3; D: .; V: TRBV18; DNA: TGTGCCAGCTCACCACCGGCAAACTCGGCAGATACGCAGTATTTT; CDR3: CASSPPANSADTQYF